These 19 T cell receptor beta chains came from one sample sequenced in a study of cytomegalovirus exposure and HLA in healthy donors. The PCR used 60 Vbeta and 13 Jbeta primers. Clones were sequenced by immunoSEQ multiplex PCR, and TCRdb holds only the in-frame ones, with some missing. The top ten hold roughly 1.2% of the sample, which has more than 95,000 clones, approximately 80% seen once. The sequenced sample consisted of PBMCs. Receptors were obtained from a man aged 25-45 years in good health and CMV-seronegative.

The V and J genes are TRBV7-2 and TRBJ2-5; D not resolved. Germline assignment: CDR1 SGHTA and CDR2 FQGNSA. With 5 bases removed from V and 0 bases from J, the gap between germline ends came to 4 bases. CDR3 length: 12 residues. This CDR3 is CASSRYQETQYF. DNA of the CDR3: TGTGCCAGCAGCCGGTACCAAGAGACCCAGTACTTC.

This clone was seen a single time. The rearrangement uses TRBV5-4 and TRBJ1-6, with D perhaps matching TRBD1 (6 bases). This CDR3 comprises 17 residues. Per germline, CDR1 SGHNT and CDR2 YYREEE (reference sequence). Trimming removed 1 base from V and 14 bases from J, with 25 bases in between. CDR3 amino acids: CASSLTRGGQGLLSLHF. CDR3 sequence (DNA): TGTGCCAGCAGCTTGACCCGGGGGGGACAAGGGCTTTTATCCCTCCACTTT. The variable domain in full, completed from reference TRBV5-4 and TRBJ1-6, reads ETGVTQSPTHLIKTRGQQVTLRCSSQSGHNTVSWYQQALGQGPQFIFQYYREEENGRGNFPPRFSGLQFPNYSSELNVNALELDDSALYLCASSLTRGGQGLLSLHFGNGTRLTVT.

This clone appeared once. The CDR3 reads CASSLDPGTEINQPQHF. The CDR3 nucleotides read TGTGCCAGCAGCTTAGACCCCGGGACAGAAATCAATCAGCCCCAGCATTTT. The V call is TRBV7-2, the J call TRBJ1-5; 7 nucleotides agree with TRBD1. The CDR3 is 17 residues long. The V segment lost 1 base and the J segment 3 bases; nucleotides outside the gene matches: 9. The germline V gene has CDR1 SGHTA and CDR2 FQGNSA. Combining the CDR3 with reference TRBV7-2 and TRBJ1-5 gives the whole variable domain GAGVSQSPSNKVTEKGKDVELRCDPISGHTALYWYRQSLGQGLEFLIYFQGNSAPDKSGLPSDRFSAERTGGSVSTLTIQRTQQEDSAVYLCASSLDPGTEINQPQHFGDGTRLSIL.

For the CDR3, the DNA is TGTGCCAGCAGTTTCCCCCGGTGGGGGGAGGACACTGAAGCTTTCTTT. This translates into CASSFPRWGEDTEAFF. The chain combines TRBV28 with TRBJ1-1, with D possibly matching TRBD1 (5 bases). Germline assignment: CDR1 MDHEN and CDR2 SYDVKM. The V gene lost 3 bases and the J gene lost 3 bases, with 17 bases spanning the gap. This CDR3 comprises 16 residues.

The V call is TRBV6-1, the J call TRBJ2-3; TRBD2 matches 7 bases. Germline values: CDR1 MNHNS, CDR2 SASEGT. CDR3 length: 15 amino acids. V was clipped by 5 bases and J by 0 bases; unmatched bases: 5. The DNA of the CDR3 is TGTGCCAGCAGTAACCAACTAGCGAGCACAGATACGCAGTATTTT. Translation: CASSNQLASTDTQYF.

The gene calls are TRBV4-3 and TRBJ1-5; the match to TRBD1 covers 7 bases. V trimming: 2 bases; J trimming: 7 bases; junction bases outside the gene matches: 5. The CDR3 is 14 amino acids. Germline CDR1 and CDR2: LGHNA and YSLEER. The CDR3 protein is CASSQRYRGQPQHF. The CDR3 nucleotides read TGCGCCAGCAGCCAACGATACAGGGGCCAGCCCCAGCATTTT.

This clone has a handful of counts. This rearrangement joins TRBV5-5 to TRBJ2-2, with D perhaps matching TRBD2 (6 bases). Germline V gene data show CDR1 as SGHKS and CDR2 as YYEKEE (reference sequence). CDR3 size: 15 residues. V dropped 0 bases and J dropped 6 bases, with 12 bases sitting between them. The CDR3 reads CASSLERVPAGELFF. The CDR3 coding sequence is TGTGCCAGCAGCTTGGAGCGGGTCCCCGCCGGGGAGCTGTTTTTT.

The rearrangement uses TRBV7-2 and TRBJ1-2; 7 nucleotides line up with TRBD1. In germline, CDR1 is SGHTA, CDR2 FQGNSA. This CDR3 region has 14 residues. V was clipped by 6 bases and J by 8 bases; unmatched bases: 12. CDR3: CASSPGTVVNGYTF. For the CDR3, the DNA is TGTGCCAGCAGTCCAGGGACAGTGGTAAACGGCTACACCTTC.

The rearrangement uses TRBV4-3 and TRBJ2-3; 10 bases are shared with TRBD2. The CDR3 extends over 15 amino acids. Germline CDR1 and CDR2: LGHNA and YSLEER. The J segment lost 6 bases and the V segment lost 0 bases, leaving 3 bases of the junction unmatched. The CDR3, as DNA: TGCGCCAGCAGCCAAGAGCCTAGCGGGGGTGATACGCAGTATTTT. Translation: CASSQEPSGGDTQYF.

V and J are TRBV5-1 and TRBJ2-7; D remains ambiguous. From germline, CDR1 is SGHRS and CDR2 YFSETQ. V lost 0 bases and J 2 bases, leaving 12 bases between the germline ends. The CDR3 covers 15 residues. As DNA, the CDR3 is TGCGCCAGCAGCTTGGGGGCGCTACTTGCCTACGAGCAGTACTTC. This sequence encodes CASSLGALLAYEQYF.

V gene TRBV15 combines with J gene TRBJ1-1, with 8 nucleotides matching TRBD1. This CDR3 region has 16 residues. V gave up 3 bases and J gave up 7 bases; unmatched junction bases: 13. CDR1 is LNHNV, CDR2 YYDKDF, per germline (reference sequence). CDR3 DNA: TGTGCCACCAGCAGGGACAGGGTAGTCCTATACGATGAAGCTTTCTTT. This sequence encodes CATSRDRVVLYDEAFF. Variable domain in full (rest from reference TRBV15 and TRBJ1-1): DAMVIQNPRYQVTQFGKPVTLSCSQTLNHNVMYWYQQKSSQAPKLLFHYYDKDFNNEADTPDNFQSRRPNTSFCFLDIRSPGLGDTAMYLCATSRDRVVLYDEAFFGQGTRLTVV.

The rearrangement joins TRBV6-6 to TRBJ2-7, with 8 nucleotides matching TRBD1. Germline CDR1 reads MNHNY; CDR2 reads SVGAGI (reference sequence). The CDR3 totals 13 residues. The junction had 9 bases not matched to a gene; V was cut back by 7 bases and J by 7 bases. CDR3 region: CASNGTGPQEQYF. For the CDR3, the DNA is TGTGCCAGCAATGGGACAGGACCACAGGAGCAGTACTTC.

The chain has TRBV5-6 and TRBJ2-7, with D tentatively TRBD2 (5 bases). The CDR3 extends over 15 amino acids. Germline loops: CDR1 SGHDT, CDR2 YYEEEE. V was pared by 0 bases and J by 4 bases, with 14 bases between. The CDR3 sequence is CASSLGAGGRYEQYF. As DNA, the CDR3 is TGTGCCAGCAGCTTGGGGGCGGGCGGGCGTTACGAGCAGTACTTC. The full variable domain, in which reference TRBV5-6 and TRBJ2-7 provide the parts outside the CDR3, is DAGVTQSPTHLIKTRGQQVTLRCSPKSGHDTVSWYQQALGQGPQFIFQYYEEEERQRGNFPDRFSGHQFPNYSSELNVNALLLGDSALYLCASSLGAGGRYEQYFGPGTRLTVT.

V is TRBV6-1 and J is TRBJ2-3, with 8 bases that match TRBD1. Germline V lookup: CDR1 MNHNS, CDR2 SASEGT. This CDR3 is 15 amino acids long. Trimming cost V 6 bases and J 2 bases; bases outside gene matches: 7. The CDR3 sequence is CASRIQGGATDTQYF. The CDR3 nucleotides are TGTGCCAGCAGGATACAGGGGGGCGCCACAGATACGCAGTATTTT.

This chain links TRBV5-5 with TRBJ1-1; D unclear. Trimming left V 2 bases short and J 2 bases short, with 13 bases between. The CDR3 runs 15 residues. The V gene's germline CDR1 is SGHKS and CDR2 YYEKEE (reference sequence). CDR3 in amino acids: CASSLGQTLNTEAFF. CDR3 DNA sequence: TGTGCCAGCAGCTTAGGCCAGACTCTTAACACTGAAGCTTTCTTT.

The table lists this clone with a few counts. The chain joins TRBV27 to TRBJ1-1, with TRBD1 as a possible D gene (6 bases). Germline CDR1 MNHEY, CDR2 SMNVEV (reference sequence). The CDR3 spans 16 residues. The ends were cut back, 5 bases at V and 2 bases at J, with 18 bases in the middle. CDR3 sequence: CASSPYRAPSNTEAFF. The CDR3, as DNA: TGTGCCAGCAGTCCGTACAGGGCCCCATCAAACACTGAAGCTTTCTTT.

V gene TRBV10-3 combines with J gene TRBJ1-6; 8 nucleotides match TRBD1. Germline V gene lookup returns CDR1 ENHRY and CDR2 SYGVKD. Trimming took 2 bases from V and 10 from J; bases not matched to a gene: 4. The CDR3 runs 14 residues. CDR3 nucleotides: TGTGCCATCAGTGAGGGACAGGGCACCTCACCCCTCCACTTT. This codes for CAISEGQGTSPLHF.

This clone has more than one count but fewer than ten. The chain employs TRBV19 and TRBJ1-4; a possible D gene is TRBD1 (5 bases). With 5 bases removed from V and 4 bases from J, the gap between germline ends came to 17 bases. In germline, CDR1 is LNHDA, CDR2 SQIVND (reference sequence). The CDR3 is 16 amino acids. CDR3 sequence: CASSPILGRGNEKLFF. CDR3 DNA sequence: TGTGCCAGTAGTCCTATTCTGGGGCGCGGTAATGAAAAACTGTTTTTT.

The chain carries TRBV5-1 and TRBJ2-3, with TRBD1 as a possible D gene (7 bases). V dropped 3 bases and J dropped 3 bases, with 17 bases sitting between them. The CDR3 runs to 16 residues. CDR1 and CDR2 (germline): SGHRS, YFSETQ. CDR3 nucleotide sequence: TGCGCCAGCAGCTCTCGTTTAGCAGGGGGGACAGATACGCAGTATTTT. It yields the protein CASSSRLAGGTDTQYF.